The clone carrying this TCR beta chain was seen repeatedly, ten times or more. This entry belongs to a study of T cells in Graves' hyperthyroidism and ophthalmopathy. The CDR3 regions of TCR beta were amplified from RNA transcripts. First-round RT-PCR targeting the TCR CDR3 was performed with the HTBI primer set. TCRdb recomputed calls from the multiplex PCR reads with MiXCR, one row per CDR3 protein. The table lists 350,000 to 400,000 distinct CDR3 sequences, about 15% of them singletons. Trimming removed 2 bases from V and 2 bases from J; junction bases left unmatched: 10. From germline, CDR1 is DFQATT and CDR2 SNEGSKA (reference sequence). This CDR3 has 16 amino acids.

The source material was blood. The gene calls are TRBV20-1 and TRBJ2-5; TRBD2 aligns across 8 bases. The clonotype comes from a woman in her 30s with Graves' hyperthyroidism. The CDR3 loop reads CSARLGSGTFQETQYF. In nucleotides, the CDR3 is TGCAGTGCTAGACTCGGTAGCGGGACTTTTCAAGAGACCCAGTACTTC.